The subject of this entry is one TCR beta chain. The antigen this receptor binds is unknown. Base qualities are not provided; no much larger clone lies one nucleotide away. Healthy HIV-negative adults with no recently reported acute infections or vaccinations were included as donors. Every donor was a Caucasian adult living in Nashville, Tennessee, USA. CD4+ T cells were enriched through magnetic negative selection, after which naive cells were positively selected on CD45RA and the remaining negative fraction served as the memory subset. Blood was collected by leukapheresis, and PBMCs were isolated by Ficoll-Histopaque density gradient centrifugation and then cryopreserved in liquid nitrogen vapor phase. Purity and quantity of every magnetically sorted T cell population were checked by analytical flow cytometry. Genomic DNA was isolated from each sorted fraction and quantified by UV absorbance on a Nanodrop 2000c.

Using the deep immunoSEQ assay, TCR CDR3 regions were amplified from genomic DNA by multiplex PCR. Extracted genomic DNA from each cell subset was spread evenly across all wells of several immunoSEQ 96-well plates, with each plate serving as a replicate. For sorted subsets, approximately 200 ng of genomic DNA, equivalent to 25,000 to 35,000 T cell genomes, went into each replicate PCR. Purified libraries were measured with a Qubit 3.0 fluorometer, size-checked on a Bioanalyzer 2100, and measured again with the KAPA Library Quantification kit. Each immunoSEQ 96-well plate was sequenced on its own single-read 150-cycle Illumina NextSeq 550 flow cell. The source study handled its data this way. The immunoSEQ output contained only junctional sequences without quality scores, so filtering could not match that applied to full-length reads. Sequences were annotated with PyIR, a Python wrapper for IgBLAST v1.9, and V/J genes and CDR3 were assigned using IMGT germline references. Reads with weak V/J assignments (E-value above 1e-6), missing CDR3, stop codons, out-of-frame junctions, or ambiguous translated residues were removed. V3J clonotypes were defined by identical inferred V gene, J gene, and CDR3 amino acid sequence. The percentage overlap between two repertoires was calculated by dividing the number of shared unique clonotypes by the size of the smaller repertoire. Three approaches were used to assess repertoire richness: RTK rarefaction, the Chao1 estimator, and Recon v2.1 estimates of unobserved clonotypes. OLGA was used to compute generation probabilities for all TCRbeta clonotypes that the gDNA method yielded from a few donors. Not all clones reach the TCRdb copy of this immuneACCESS table, which keeps in-frame sequences only. Checked studies attribute under half of the gap to unresolved V genes and leave the rest unexplained. V and J calls and clone size are those listed in that table; D and trimming were worked out from the DNA. This sample comprises 780,000 or so clones, 55% to 80% of them detected only once. The ten largest make up over 1.5% of the sample.

Unmatched junction bases come to 2, with V trimmed by 5 bases and J by 2 bases. The germline V gene supplies CDR1 WSHSY and CDR2 SAAADI. Its CDR3 holds 14 amino acids, cysteine through phenylalanine. The read is trimmed to its CDR3 DNA, 42 bases read in frame from base 1. This record comes from a study of shared clonotypes between healthy human individuals (dated by TCRdb to about 2020). Regarding the complete study: The cohort included a few men and a couple of women between 18 and 49 years of age. For each donor, CD4 naive and CD4 memory were each given three plates, CD8 naive was given two plates, and CD8 memory was given one plate. Blood TCR repertoires of roughly five healthy adults were deeply sequenced to estimate repertoire size and the extent of clonotype sharing between individuals. To increase sequencing depth and limit assay-specific biases, different laboratories used diverse techniques to prepare libraries and sequence TCR repertoires. Leukapheresis yielded between about 0.94 and 10 billion PBMCs per donor.

Here is what the overall study found, with its caveats: Incomplete sequencing was indicated by rarefaction of sorted-subset datasets, despite the large sequencing depth. Pairwise subsampling indicated that sequencing depth was expected to affect the degree of clonotype sharing among donors. Sampling was restricted to blood, and TCR repertoires in tissues likely differ from the TCR repertoires found in blood. Sharing across four donors was observed for roughly 5% of naive CD4, about 4% of naive CD8, about 2.5% of memory CD4, and roughly 0.4% of memory CD8 clonotypes. The small number of donors limited the genetic and exposure-history diversity represented. Compared with non-shared clonotypes, the clonotypes found in all four sorted-subset donors had higher generation probabilities. Naive subsets generally had larger estimated clonotype richness than memory subsets.

Sequenced material: memory CD4+ T cells sorted from blood. This specimen's cell subset or site label, interpreted: CD45RA-negative fraction. The sequence is built from TRBV10-2 and TRBJ2-1; 8 central nucleotides agree with TRBD1. This sequence was found in a woman aged 25 to 45 in good health. The nucleotide sequence reads as follows: TGCGCCAGCAGTAGACAGGGGCCCTACAATGAGCAGTTCTTC. Translated, this gives CASSRQGPYNEQFF.